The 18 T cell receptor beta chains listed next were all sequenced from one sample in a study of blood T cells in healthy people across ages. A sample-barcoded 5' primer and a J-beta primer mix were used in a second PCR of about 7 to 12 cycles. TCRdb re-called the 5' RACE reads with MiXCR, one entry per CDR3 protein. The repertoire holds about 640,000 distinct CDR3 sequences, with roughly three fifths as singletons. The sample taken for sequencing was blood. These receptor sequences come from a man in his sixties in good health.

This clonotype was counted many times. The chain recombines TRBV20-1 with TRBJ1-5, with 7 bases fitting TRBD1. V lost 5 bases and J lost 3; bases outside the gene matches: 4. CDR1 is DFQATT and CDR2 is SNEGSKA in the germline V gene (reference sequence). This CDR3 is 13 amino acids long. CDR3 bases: TGCAGTGCTTTGACAGGGATCAATCAGCCCCAGCATTTT. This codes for CSALTGINQPQHF.

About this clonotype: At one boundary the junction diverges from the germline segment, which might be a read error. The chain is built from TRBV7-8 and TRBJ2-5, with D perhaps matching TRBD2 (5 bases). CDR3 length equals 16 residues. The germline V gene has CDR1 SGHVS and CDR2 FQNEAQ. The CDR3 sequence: CAGSLASIGSQGTQYF. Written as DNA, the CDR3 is TGTGCCGGCAGCTTAGCGAGCATAGGATCTCAAGGGACCCAGTACTTC.

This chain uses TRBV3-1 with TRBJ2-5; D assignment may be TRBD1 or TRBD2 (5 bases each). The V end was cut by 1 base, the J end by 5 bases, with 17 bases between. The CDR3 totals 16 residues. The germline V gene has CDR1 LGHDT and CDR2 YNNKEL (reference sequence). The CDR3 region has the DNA TGTGCCAGCAGCCAAGGAGGCTCCCTGGGGGTGGAGACCCAGTACTTC. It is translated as CASSQGGSLGVETQYF.

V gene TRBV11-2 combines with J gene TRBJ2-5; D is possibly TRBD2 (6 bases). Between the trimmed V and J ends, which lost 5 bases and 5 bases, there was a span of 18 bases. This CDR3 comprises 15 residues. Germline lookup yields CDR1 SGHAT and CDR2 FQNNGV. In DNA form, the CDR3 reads TGTGCCAGCAGCGCTAGGGGCGGTAGCGGCGAGACCCAGTACTTC. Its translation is CASSARGGSGETQYF.

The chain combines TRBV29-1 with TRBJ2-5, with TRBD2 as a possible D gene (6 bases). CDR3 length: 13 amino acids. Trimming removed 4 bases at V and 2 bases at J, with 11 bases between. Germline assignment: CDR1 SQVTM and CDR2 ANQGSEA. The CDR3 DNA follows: TGCAGCGTTGCTACGGGGGATCAAGAGACCCAGTACTTC. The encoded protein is CSVATGDQETQYF.

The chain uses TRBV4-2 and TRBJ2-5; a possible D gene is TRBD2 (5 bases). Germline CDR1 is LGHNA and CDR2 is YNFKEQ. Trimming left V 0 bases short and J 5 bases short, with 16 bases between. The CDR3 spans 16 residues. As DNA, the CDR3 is TGTGCCAGCAGCCAAGAGTCGAGGGTCGCCAGGGAGACCCAGTACTTC. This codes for CASSQESRVARETQYF.

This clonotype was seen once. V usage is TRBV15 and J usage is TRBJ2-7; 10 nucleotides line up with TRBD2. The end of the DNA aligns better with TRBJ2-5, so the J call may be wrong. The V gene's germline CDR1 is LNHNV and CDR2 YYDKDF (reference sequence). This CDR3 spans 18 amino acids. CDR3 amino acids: CATSREAVSGGAMETQYF. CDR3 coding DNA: TGTGCCACCAGCAGAGAAGCTGTCAGCGGGGGGGCCATGGAGACCCAGTACTTC.

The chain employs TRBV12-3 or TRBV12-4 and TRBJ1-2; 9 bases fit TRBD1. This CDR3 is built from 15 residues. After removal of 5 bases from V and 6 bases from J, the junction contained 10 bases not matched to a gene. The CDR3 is CASSTPGTGFDGYTF. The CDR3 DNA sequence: TGTGCCAGCAGTACCCCCGGGACAGGGTTCGATGGCTACACCTTC.

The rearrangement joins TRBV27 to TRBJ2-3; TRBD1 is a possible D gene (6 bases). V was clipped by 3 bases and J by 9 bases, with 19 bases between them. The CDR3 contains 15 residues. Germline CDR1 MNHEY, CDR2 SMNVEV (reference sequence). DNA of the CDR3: TGTGCCAGCAGTTTCCAGGGACAACCTAGGGGCACGCAGTATTTT. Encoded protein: CASSFQGQPRGTQYF.

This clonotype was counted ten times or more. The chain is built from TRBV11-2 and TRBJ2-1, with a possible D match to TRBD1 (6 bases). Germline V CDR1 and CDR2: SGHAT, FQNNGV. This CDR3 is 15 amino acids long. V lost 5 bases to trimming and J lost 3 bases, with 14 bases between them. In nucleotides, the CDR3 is TGTGCCAGCAGCAGACCGGGACAAGGCTACAATGAGCAGTTCTTC. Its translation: CASSRPGQGYNEQFF.

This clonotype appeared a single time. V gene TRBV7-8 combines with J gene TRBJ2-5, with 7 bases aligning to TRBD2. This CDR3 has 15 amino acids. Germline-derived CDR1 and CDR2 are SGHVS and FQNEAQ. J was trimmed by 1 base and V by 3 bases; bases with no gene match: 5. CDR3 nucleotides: TGTGCCAGCAGCTTGGGGGGGACCCTCCAAGAGACCCAGTACTTC. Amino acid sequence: CASSLGGTLQETQYF.

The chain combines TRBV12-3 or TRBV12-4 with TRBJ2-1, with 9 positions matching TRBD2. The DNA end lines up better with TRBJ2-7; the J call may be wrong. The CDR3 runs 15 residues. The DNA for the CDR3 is TGTGCCAGCAGTTTTCAGATAGCGGGGGACAATGAGCAGTACTTC. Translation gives CASSFQIAGDNEQYF.

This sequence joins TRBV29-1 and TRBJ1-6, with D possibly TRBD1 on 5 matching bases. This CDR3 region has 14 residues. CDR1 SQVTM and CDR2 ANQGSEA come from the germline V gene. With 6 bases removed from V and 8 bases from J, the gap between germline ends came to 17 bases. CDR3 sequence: CSVRGLGRDSPLHF. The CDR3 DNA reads TGCAGCGTGAGGGGCCTCGGACGGGATTCACCCCTCCACTTT. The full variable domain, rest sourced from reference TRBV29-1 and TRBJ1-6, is SAVISQKPSRDICQRGTSLTIQCQVDSQVTMMFWYRQQPGQSLTLIATANQGSEATYESGFVIDKFPISRPNLTFSTLTVSNMSPEDSSIYLCSVRGLGRDSPLHFGNGTRLTVT.

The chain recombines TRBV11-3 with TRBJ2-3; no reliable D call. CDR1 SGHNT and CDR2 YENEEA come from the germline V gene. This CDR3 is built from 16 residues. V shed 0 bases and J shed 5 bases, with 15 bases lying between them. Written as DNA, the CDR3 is TGTGCCAGCAGCTTAGAATGTTGGCCAACCGGAGATACGCAGTATTTT. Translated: CASSLECWPTGDTQYF.

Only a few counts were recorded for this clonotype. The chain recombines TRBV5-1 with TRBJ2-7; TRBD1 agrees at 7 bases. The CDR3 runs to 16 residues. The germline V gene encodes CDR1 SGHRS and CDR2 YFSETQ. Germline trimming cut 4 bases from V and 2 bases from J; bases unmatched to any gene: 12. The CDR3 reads CASSPGGLQGAYEQYF. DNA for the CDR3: TGCGCCAGCAGCCCAGGAGGACTCCAGGGGGCCTACGAGCAGTACTTC.

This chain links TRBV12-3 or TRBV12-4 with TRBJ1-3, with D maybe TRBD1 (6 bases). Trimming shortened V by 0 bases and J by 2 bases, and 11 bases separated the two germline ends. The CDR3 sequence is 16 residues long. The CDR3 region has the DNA TGTGCCAGCAGTTTAGCGGGGGCGCGAGCTGGAAACACCATATATTTT. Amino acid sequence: CASSLAGARAGNTIYF.

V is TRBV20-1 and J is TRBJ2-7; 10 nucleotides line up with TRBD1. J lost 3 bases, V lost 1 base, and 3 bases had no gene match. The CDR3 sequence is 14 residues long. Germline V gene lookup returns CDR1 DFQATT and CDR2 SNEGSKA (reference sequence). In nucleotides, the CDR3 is TGCAGTGCTAGAGGGGGACAGGGGTTCTACGAGCAGTACTTC. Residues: CSARGGQGFYEQYF.

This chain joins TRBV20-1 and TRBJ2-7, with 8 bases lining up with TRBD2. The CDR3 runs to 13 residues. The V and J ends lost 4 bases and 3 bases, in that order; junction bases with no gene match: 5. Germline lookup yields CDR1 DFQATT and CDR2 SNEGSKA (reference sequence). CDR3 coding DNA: TGCAGTGCTACCGGGACTAGGGACTACGAGCAGTACTTC. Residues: CSATGTRDYEQYF.